This paragraph covers one TCR beta chain sequence. Its target is unknown. Genomic DNA of each subset was evenly split across several immunoSEQ plates. Each sorted subset replicate got 200 ng genomic DNA, approximately 27,000 genomes. This table comes from immunoSEQ multiplex PCR, and its TCRdb copy is limited to in-frame clones, with some not included. Of about 2.1 million clones listed, about 94% are singletons. Germline values: CDR1 SGHRS, CDR2 YFSETQ. The CDR3 is made up of 17 amino acids. V was cut by 4 bases and J by 4 bases, with 20 bases left in between. Terminally differentiated effector memory CD45RA+ cells were left out of the naive CD8 fraction, which was CD45RO-negative and positively selected for CCR7. This entry comes from a study of shared clonotypes between healthy human individuals. About the study: CD8 memory received one plate per donor, CD8 naive two, CD4 memory three and CD4 naive three. General study points: Investigators collected only blood, and repertoires in tissues likely differ.

The rearrangement links TRBV5-1 to TRBJ2-2; D unresolved. Sequencing used naive CD8+ T cells from PBMCs. This receptor was identified in a man in his late teens or twenties in good health. Some clones in this sample may be carry-over from other donors' samples. CDR3 in DNA: TGCGCCAGCAGCCCGGAGCCGGACCCCGCCGCCACCGGGGAGCTGTTTTTT. Translation: CASSPEPDPAATGELFF.